This entry lists 26 T cell receptor beta chains sequenced from one sample in a study of PD-L1 blockade in urothelial cancer. Using immunoSEQ multiplex PCR, the repertoire was profiled, and TCRdb retains in-frame clones only, with some absent. There are around 50,000 clones in the sample; over 65% occur only once, and 1% to 1.5% lies in the top ten. Indicated time point: pretreatment peripheral blood. Here the sequenced sample was PBMCs, taken around atezolizumab (anti-PD-L1) treatment. These receptors all come from a man aged 50 or older with urothelial cancer.

The genes are TRBV7-2 and TRBJ2-1; D is ambiguous. The length of the CDR3 is 14 residues. Germline values: CDR1 SGHTA, CDR2 FQGNSA. The V end was cut by 2 bases, the J end by 5 bases, with 10 bases between. For the CDR3, the DNA is TGTGCCAGCAGCTTATTCTCAAGAGACAATGAGCAGTTCTTC. Translation: CASSLFSRDNEQFF.

The chain couples TRBV30 to TRBJ2-5, with 11 bases fitting TRBD2. There are 14 residues in the CDR3. The V and J ends lost 3 bases and 0 bases, in that order; junction bases with no gene match: 0. The germline V gene has CDR1 GTSNPN and CDR2 SVGIG (reference sequence). The CDR3 region is CAWRTSGNQETQYF. Written as DNA, the CDR3 is TGTGCCTGGAGGACTAGCGGGAACCAAGAGACCCAGTACTTC.

The chain is built from TRBV19 and TRBJ1-5; D unresolved. CDR3 size: 19 residues. Per germline, CDR1 LNHDA and CDR2 SQIVND (reference sequence). Between the trimmed V and J ends, which lost 5 bases and 6 bases, there was a span of 29 bases. Here the CDR3 DNA reads TGTGCCAGTAGTCCAAGATTACTAAGTCAGATTTCTAGCCGTCAGCCCCAGCATTTT. This translates into CASSPRLLSQISSRQPQHF. Filled out from reference TRBV19 and TRBJ1-5, the complete variable domain reads DGGITQSPKYLFRKEGQNVTLSCEQNLNHDAMYWYRQDPGQGLRLIYYSQIVNDFQKGDIAEGYSVSREKKESFPLTVTSAQKNPTAFYLCASSPRLLSQISSRQPQHFGDGTRLSIL.

The gene calls are TRBV19 and TRBJ2-1; D perhaps matches TRBD2 (5 bases). The CDR3 totals 14 residues. Deletions cut 4 bases from V and 6 bases from J, with 13 bases between. Germline V CDR1 and CDR2: LNHDA, SQIVND (reference sequence). CDR3: CASSKLGPTNEQFF. The CDR3 bases are TGTGCCAGTAGTAAACTAGGCCCCACCAATGAGCAGTTCTTC.

The chain uses TRBV6-5 and TRBJ2-7, with 8 bases matching TRBD1. The germline V gene has CDR1 MNHEY and CDR2 SVGAGI. The CDR3 is 12 amino acids. Germline trimming cut 6 bases from V and 3 bases from J; bases unmatched to any gene: 1. The CDR3 here is CASRGQGYEQYF. The CDR3 DNA follows: TGTGCCAGCAGAGGACAGGGCTACGAGCAGTACTTC.

This clone was observed a few times. The gene calls are TRBV7-9 and TRBJ2-1, with D possibly being TRBD2 (6 bases). Germline CDR1 and CDR2: SEHNR and FQNEAQ (reference sequence). The CDR3 is made up of 14 amino acids. Trimming pared 10 bases from V and 6 bases from J, leaving 19 bases between. The CDR3 DNA reads as TGTGCCACCACGGGGCGGGGCGAGTTCAATGAGCAGTTCTTC. This codes for CATTGRGEFNEQFF.

This clone was picked up one time. The rearrangement joins TRBV28 to TRBJ2-7; no reliable D call. The V and J ends lost 3 bases and 1 base respectively, with 10 bases between them. This CDR3 has 14 amino acids. From germline, CDR1 is MDHEN and CDR2 SYDVKM. Written as DNA, the CDR3 is TGTGCCAGCAGTTTTGTAGATACGTCCTACGAGCAGTACTTC. It translates to CASSFVDTSYEQYF.

V gene TRBV9 combines with J gene TRBJ2-7; 8 bases match TRBD1. The CDR3 has 16 residues. After removal of 4 bases from V and 4 bases from J, the junction contained 13 bases not matched to a gene. The germline CDR1 and CDR2 sequences are SGDLS and YYNGEE. The CDR3 DNA follows: TGTGCCAGCAGCCTCGCCGCCGGGACAGGTGGGTACGAGCAGTACTTC. Translating gives CASSLAAGTGGYEQYF.

J is TRBJ2-1 and V is TRBV30; D is possibly TRBD1 (6 bases). The CDR3 runs 16 residues. Germline V gene lookup returns CDR1 GTSNPN and CDR2 SVGIG (reference sequence). V lost 0 bases to trimming and J lost 8 bases, with 20 bases between them. CDR3 residues: CAWSVHRLGQGYEQFF. CDR3 sequence (DNA): TGTGCCTGGAGTGTACATCGCCTGGGCCAGGGGTATGAGCAGTTCTTC.

The chain carries TRBV19 and TRBJ2-7; D not certain. V gave up 2 bases and J gave up 5 bases, with 4 bases separating them. Germline assignment: CDR1 LNHDA and CDR2 SQIVND (reference sequence). The CDR3 is 11 residues long. As DNA, the CDR3 is TGTGCCAGTAGTATAAGCCACGAGCAGTACTTC. It specifies CASSISHEQYF.

The V gene is TRBV29-1, the J gene TRBJ2-7; TRBD1 is a possible D gene (6 bases). The CDR3 loop spans 11 amino acids. The germline V gene encodes CDR1 SQVTM and CDR2 ANQGSEA. V was cut by 6 bases and J by 3 bases, with 9 bases left in between. CDR3 amino acids: CSVQGGYEQYF. CDR3 coding DNA: TGCAGCGTCCAAGGGGGCTACGAGCAGTACTTC.

This chain joins TRBV27 and TRBJ2-2, with 12 nucleotides matching TRBD2. The CDR3 runs to 16 residues. Germline trimming cut 4 bases from V and 7 bases from J; bases unmatched to any gene: 7. The germline V gene encodes CDR1 MNHEY and CDR2 SMNVEV (reference sequence). The CDR3 DNA sequence: TGTGCCAGCAGTTCGCGACTAGCGGGAGTGATCGGGGAGCTGTTTTTT. Translation gives CASSSRLAGVIGELFF.

CDR3 nucleotide sequence: TGTGCCAGCAGTTCCCAGCTAGGGGGCACCTACGAGCAGTACTTC. It is translated as CASSSQLGGTYEQYF. The chain recombines TRBV27 with TRBJ2-7; 7 bases are a match to TRBD1. V trimming: 4 bases; J trimming: 2 bases; junction bases outside the gene matches: 8. This CDR3 comprises 15 residues. CDR1 is MNHEY, CDR2 SMNVEV, per germline (reference sequence).

The chain employs TRBV5-1 and TRBJ2-2; D is perhaps TRBD1 (6 bases). Trimming removed 5 bases from V and 0 bases from J, with 11 bases in between. CDR1 is SGHRS, CDR2 YFSETQ, per germline. This CDR3 is 15 amino acids long. The CDR3 nucleotides read TGCGCCAGCAGGAAAGGACAGACGAACACCGGGGAGCTGTTTTTT. It codes for CASRKGQTNTGELFF. The full variable domain, in which reference TRBV5-1 and TRBJ2-2 provide the parts outside the CDR3, is KAGVTQTPRYLIKTRGQQVTLSCSPISGHRSVSWYQQTPGQGLQFLFEYFSETQRNKGNFPGRFSGRQFSNSRSEMNVSTLELGDSALYLCASRKGQTNTGELFFGEGSRLTVL.

The chain combines TRBV6-6 with TRBJ1-2; D unresolved. Trimming took off 6 bases at V and 1 base at J, with 9 bases between the two ends. Germline CDR1 MNHNY, CDR2 SVGAGI (reference sequence). This CDR3 region has 13 residues. The CDR3 is CASRYTDNYGYTF. The CDR3 nucleotides are TGTGCCAGCAGGTATACAGATAACTATGGCTACACCTTC.

The chain joins TRBV19 to TRBJ2-7; tentative D call: TRBD2 (5 bases). Trimming left V 3 bases short and J 0 bases short, with 9 bases between. Germline CDR1 LNHDA, CDR2 SQIVND (reference sequence). This CDR3 is built from 14 residues. The CDR3 sequence: CASSIAGSSYEQYF. The CDR3 coding sequence is TGTGCCAGTAGTATTGCTGGGAGCTCCTACGAGCAGTACTTC.

The J gene is TRBJ1-6, the V gene TRBV19; maybe TRBD1 (5 bases). Germline-derived CDR1 and CDR2 are LNHDA and SQIVND (reference sequence). The CDR3 totals 14 residues. V dropped 3 bases and J dropped 7 bases, with 10 bases sitting between them. In DNA form, the CDR3 reads TGTGCCAGTAGTATCCTAGGGGAAAATTCACCCCTCCACTTT. This translates into CASSILGENSPLHF.

The chain is built from TRBV5-6 and TRBJ1-5; 9 bases are a match to TRBD1. The CDR3 consists of 16 residues. V gave up 4 bases and J gave up 5 bases; unmatched junction bases: 10. The germline CDR1 and CDR2 sequences are SGHDT and YYEEEE. The CDR3 DNA is TGTGCCAGCAGCCGCCAACCGGGACAGGGATATCAGCCCCAGCATTTT. It encodes CASSRQPGQGYQPQHF.

The V call is TRBV14, the J call TRBJ2-1; TRBD2 aligns across 11 bases. From germline, CDR1 is SGHDN and CDR2 FVKESK. With 6 bases clipped from V and 4 bases from J, the junction kept 5 bases outside the gene matches. The CDR3 sequence is 15 residues long. As DNA, the CDR3 is TGTGCCAGCAGTTTGGTAGCGGGGGGGTACAATGAGCAGTTCTTC. Translated, it gives CASSLVAGGYNEQFF. The variable domain in full, completed from reference TRBV14 and TRBJ2-1, reads EAGVTQFPSHSVIEKGQTVTLRCDPISGHDNLYWYRRVMGKEIKFLLHFVKESKQDESGMPNNRFLAERTGGTYSTLKVQPAELEDSGVYFCASSLVAGGYNEQFFGPGTRLTVL.

The chain employs TRBV5-6 and TRBJ2-2; D perhaps matches TRBD2 (6 bases). This CDR3 is 13 amino acids long. V was shortened by 6 bases and J by 6 bases, with 12 bases between the two germline ends. CDR1 SGHDT and CDR2 YYEEEE come from the germline V gene. CDR3: CASISREAGELFF. Here the CDR3 DNA reads TGTGCCAGCATCTCCAGGGAGGCCGGGGAGCTGTTTTTT.

This clone appeared a single time. V gene TRBV7-2 combines with J gene TRBJ2-7; 7 positions agree with TRBD1. The CDR3 covers 13 residues. After removal of 4 bases from V and 6 bases from J, the junction contained 6 bases not matched to a gene. CDR1 and CDR2 (germline): SGHTA, FQGNSA. The CDR3 loop is CASSSRQGFEQYF. The CDR3 DNA sequence: TGTGCCAGCAGCTCCCGACAGGGATTCGAGCAGTACTTC.

The chain is built from TRBV7-9 and TRBJ2-7; TRBD2 aligns across 8 bases. CDR1 and CDR2 (germline): SEHNR, FQNEAQ (reference sequence). Losses at the gene ends were 10 bases for V and 4 bases for J; bases not matched to a gene: 3. The CDR3 sequence is 11 residues long. The chain's CDR3 is CATTGGYEQYF. CDR3 nucleotides: TGTGCCACCACGGGAGGGTACGAGCAGTACTTC.

This chain joins TRBV19 and TRBJ2-5; TRBD1 might be the D (5 bases). CDR3 length: 13 amino acids. V lost 3 bases, J lost 5 bases, and 10 bases lay in between. Per the germline V gene, CDR1 is LNHDA and CDR2 is SQIVND (reference sequence). DNA for the CDR3: TGTGCCAGTAGTATCTGGGGCGAGGAGACCCAGTACTTC. It encodes CASSIWGEETQYF.

J is TRBJ2-2 and V is TRBV5-6; TRBD1 matches 7 bases. V lost 4 bases and J lost 3; bases outside the gene matches: 6. This CDR3 is built from 15 residues. Germline CDR1 reads SGHDT; CDR2 reads YYEEEE. For the CDR3, the DNA is TGTGCCAGCAGCCCGGGACAGTTGTACACCGGGGAGCTGTTTTTT. Amino acids: CASSPGQLYTGELFF.

The chain couples TRBV7-2 to TRBJ2-3; tentative D call: TRBD1 (5 bases). The CDR3 runs 14 residues. The V end was cut by 2 bases, the J end by 3 bases, with 9 bases between. The germline gives CDR1 SGHTA, CDR2 FQGNSA. The CDR3 nucleotides read TGTGCCAGCAGCTTAAGGGGCCGGACAGATACGCAGTATTTT. The encoded protein is CASSLRGRTDTQYF.

This clone has just a few counts. The rearrangement joins TRBV7-6 to TRBJ1-1, with TRBD1 as a possible D gene (6 bases). The V end was cut by 4 bases, the J end by 6 bases, with 12 bases between. The germline gives CDR1 SGHVS, CDR2 FNYEAQ. This CDR3 is 13 amino acids long. The CDR3 region is CASSSRGISEAFF. The CDR3 bases are TGTGCCAGCAGCTCGAGGGGGATCTCTGAAGCTTTCTTT.